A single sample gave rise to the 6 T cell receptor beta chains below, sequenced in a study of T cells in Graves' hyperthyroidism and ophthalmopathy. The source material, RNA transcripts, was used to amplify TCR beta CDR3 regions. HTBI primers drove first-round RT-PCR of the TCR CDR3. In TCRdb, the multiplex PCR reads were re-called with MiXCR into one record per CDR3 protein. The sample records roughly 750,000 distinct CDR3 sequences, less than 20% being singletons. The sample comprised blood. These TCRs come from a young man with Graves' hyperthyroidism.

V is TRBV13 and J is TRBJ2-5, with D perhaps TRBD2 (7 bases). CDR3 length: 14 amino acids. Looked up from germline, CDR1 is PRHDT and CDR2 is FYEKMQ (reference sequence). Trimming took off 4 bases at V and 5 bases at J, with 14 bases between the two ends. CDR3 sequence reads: CASSSRGASETQYF. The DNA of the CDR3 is TGTGCCAGCAGCTCCCGGGGGGCGAGTGAGACCCAGTACTTC.

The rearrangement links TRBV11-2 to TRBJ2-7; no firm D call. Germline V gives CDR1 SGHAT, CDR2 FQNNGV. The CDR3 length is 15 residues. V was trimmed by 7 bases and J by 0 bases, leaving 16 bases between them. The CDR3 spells CASTASGASSYEQYF. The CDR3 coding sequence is TGTGCCAGCACCGCCTCAGGTGCTAGCTCCTACGAGCAGTACTTC.

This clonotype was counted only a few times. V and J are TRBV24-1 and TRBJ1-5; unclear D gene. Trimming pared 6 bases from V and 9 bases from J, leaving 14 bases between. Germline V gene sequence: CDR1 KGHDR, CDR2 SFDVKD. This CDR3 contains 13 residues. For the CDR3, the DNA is TGTGCCACCAGTTCCGGGAGATTATGGCCCCAGCATTTT. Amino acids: CATSSGRLWPQHF.

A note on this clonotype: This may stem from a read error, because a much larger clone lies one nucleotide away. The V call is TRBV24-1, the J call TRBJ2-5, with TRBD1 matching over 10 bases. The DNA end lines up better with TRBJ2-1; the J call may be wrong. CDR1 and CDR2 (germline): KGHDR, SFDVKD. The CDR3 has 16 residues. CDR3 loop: CATSDPGQGDQETQFF. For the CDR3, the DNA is TGTGCCACCAGTGATCCTGGACAGGGGGACCAAGAGACCCAGTTCTTC.

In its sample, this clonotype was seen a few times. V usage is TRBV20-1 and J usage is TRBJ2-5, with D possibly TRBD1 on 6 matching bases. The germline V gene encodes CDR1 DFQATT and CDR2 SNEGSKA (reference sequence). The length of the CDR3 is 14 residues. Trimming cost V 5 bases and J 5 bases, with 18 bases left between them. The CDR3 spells CSAVTRDRGETQYF. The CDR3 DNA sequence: TGCAGTGCTGTGACGAGGGATAGGGGGGAGACCCAGTACTTC.

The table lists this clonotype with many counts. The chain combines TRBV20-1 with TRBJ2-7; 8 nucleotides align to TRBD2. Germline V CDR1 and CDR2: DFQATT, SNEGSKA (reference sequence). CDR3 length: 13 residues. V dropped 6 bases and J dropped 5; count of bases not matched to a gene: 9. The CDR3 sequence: CSAGLAGGNEQYF. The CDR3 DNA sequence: TGCAGTGCCGGCTTGGCGGGAGGCAACGAGCAGTACTTC.